Following are 28 T cell receptor beta chains from one sample sequenced in a study of blood T cell repertoires in COVID-19. Some clones are missing from TCRdb's copy, which holds only in-frame ones; the method was immunoSEQ multiplex PCR. Of about 280,000 clones listed, almost 90% are singletons. The sample consisted of PBMCs or T cells enriched from blood (not recorded which). The receptors here all came from a woman between 18 and 29 years old with acute COVID-19.

V and J are TRBV30 and TRBJ2-1, with D perhaps TRBD1 (5 bases). Germline loops: CDR1 GTSNPN, CDR2 SVGIG (reference sequence). Between the trimmed V and J ends, which lost 0 bases and 7 bases, there was a span of 25 bases. This CDR3 has 18 residues. Here the CDR3 reads CAWSVPRTFQHPQNEQFF. For the CDR3, the DNA is TGTGCCTGGAGTGTACCGAGGACATTCCAGCACCCCCAGAATGAGCAGTTCTTC.

The chain carries TRBV27 and TRBJ2-1; 12 bases match TRBD2. The CDR3 is 14 amino acids. Trimming cost V 4 bases and J 6 bases; bases outside gene matches: 1. CDR1 is MNHEY and CDR2 is SMNVEV in the germline V gene (reference sequence). CDR3 amino acids: CASSSGLAGNEQFF. The CDR3 bases are TGTGCCAGCAGTTCGGGACTAGCGGGCAATGAGCAGTTCTTC.

The rearrangement uses TRBV4-3 and TRBJ2-5, with 12 bases aligning to TRBD2. Germline values: CDR1 LGHNA, CDR2 YSLEER. The CDR3 is 15 amino acids. Trimming removed 1 base from V and 3 bases from J; junction bases left unmatched: 0. Here the CDR3 DNA reads TGCGCCAGCAGCCAAGGACTAGCGGGAGAAGAGACCCAGTACTTC. Translated: CASSQGLAGEETQYF.

This chain joins TRBV4-3 and TRBJ1-5, with a weak D call TRBD1 (5 bases). Germline V CDR1 and CDR2: LGHNA, YSLEER. Trimming pared 0 bases from V and 11 bases from J, leaving 11 bases between. This CDR3 contains 13 residues. The chain's CDR3 is CASSQDLGGTQHF. The DNA for the CDR3 is TGCGCCAGCAGCCAAGATTTGGGGGGGACCCAGCATTTT.

V gene TRBV10-1 combines with J gene TRBJ1-1, with D perhaps TRBD1 (5 bases). The CDR3 is 13 residues long. Between the trimmed V and J ends, which lost 6 bases and 1 base, there was a span of 9 bases. Per the germline V gene, CDR1 is WNHNN and CDR2 is SYGVQD (reference sequence). CDR3 in DNA: TGCGCCAGCAGCCCCGGGGGGAACACTGAAGCTTTCTTT. Translated: CASSPGGNTEAFF.

The genes are TRBV7-6 and TRBJ2-7; TRBD1 matches at 7 bases. The CDR3 runs 16 residues. Trimming took 5 bases from V and 2 from J; bases not matched to a gene: 12. Per the germline V gene, CDR1 is SGHVS and CDR2 is FNYEAQ. The CDR3 sequence is CASSRPPGTVTYEQYF. The CDR3 DNA reads as TGTGCCAGCAGCCGGCCCCCCGGGACAGTTACCTACGAGCAGTACTTC.

The chain joins TRBV30 to TRBJ1-2; 7 bases match TRBD1. Germline V gene lookup returns CDR1 GTSNPN and CDR2 SVGIG (reference sequence). V was clipped by 3 bases and J by 7 bases; unmatched bases: 11. This CDR3 comprises 14 residues. CDR3 loop: CAWSVGTALGGYTF. CDR3 in DNA: TGTGCCTGGAGCGTTGGGACAGCCCTCGGTGGCTACACCTTC. Full variable domain (missing parts from reference TRBV30 and TRBJ1-2): SQTIHQWPATLVQPVGSPLSLECTVEGTSNPNLYWYRQAAGRGLQLLFYSVGIGQISSEVPQNLSASRPQDRQFILSSKKLLLSDSGFYLCAWSVGTALGGYTFGSGTRLTVV.

This chain joins TRBV19 and TRBJ2-1; TRBD2 matches at 9 bases. CDR1 LNHDA and CDR2 SQIVND come from the germline V gene (reference sequence). This CDR3 comprises 15 residues. J gave up 4 bases and V 7 bases, and 8 bases lay outside the gene matches. Here the CDR3 DNA reads TGTGCCAGTATGAGTCTAGCGGGATTTTACAATGAGCAGTTCTTC. Protein: CASMSLAGFYNEQFF. The full variable domain, with the rest looked up from reference TRBV19 and TRBJ2-1, is DGGITQSPKYLFRKEGQNVTLSCEQNLNHDAMYWYRQDPGQGLRLIYYSQIVNDFQKGDIAEGYSVSREKKESFPLTVTSAQKNPTAFYLCASMSLAGFYNEQFFGPGTRLTVL.

This chain uses TRBV6-6 with TRBJ2-4; TRBD2 might be the D (5 bases). The CDR3 totals 19 residues. Trimming shortened V by 5 bases and J by 0 bases, and 23 bases separated the two germline ends. The germline V gene has CDR1 MNHNY and CDR2 SVGAGI (reference sequence). CDR3 in amino acids: CASSPRGRGGNVAKNIQYF. CDR3 DNA sequence: TGTGCCAGCAGTCCCCGTGGGAGAGGAGGAAACGTAGCCAAAAACATTCAGTACTTC.

The V and J genes are TRBV11-2 and TRBJ1-1, with D possibly being TRBD1 (6 bases). CDR1 and CDR2 from the germline V gene are SGHAT and FQNNGV. V lost 7 bases, J lost 4 bases, and 19 bases lay in between. The CDR3 sequence is 15 residues long. The CDR3 sequence: CASTNSGGRLTEAFF. CDR3 DNA sequence: TGTGCCAGCACAAACAGCGGGGGGCGGCTCACTGAAGCTTTCTTT.

This chain connects TRBV18 to TRBJ1-5, with TRBD1 as a possible D gene (6 bases). In germline, CDR1 is KGHSH, CDR2 LQKENI. V was clipped by 2 bases and J by 6 bases, with 8 bases between them. The CDR3 spans 13 residues. CDR3 in amino acids: CASSPTGTQPQHF. The CDR3, as DNA: TGTGCCAGCTCACCAACAGGGACTCAGCCCCAGCATTTT. The complete variable domain, with remaining parts taken from reference TRBV18 and TRBJ1-5, reads NAGVMQNPRHLVRRRGQEARLRCSPMKGHSHVYWYRQLPEEGLKFMVYLQKENIIDESGMPKERFSAEFPKEGPSILRIQQVVRGDSAAYFCASSPTGTQPQHFGDGTRLSIL.

The CDR3 nucleotides are TGTGCCAGCAGTGTCTCAGGGCCCGGGGTGGGTGAGCAGTTCTTC. Translating it yields CASSVSGPGVGEQFF. The chain combines TRBV6-4 with TRBJ2-1, with D perhaps TRBD1 or TRBD2 (5 bases each). This CDR3 spans 15 amino acids. Germline CDR1 is MRHNA and CDR2 is SNTAGT. V lost 4 bases and J 9 bases, leaving 19 bases between the germline ends.

The V call is TRBV19, the J call TRBJ2-1, with 9 nucleotides matching TRBD1. Germline V gene lookup returns CDR1 LNHDA and CDR2 SQIVND (reference sequence). This CDR3 contains 16 residues. Trimming took 4 bases from V and 3 from J; bases not matched to a gene: 7. CDR3 sequence reads: CASSTRTGALYNEQFF. Written as DNA, the CDR3 is TGTGCCAGTAGTACCCGGACAGGGGCCCTCTACAATGAGCAGTTCTTC.

The rearrangement joins TRBV30 to TRBJ2-7; D perhaps matches TRBD2 (5 bases). This CDR3 contains 11 residues. Trimming stripped 5 bases from V and 3 bases from J, with 8 bases between. Germline V CDR1 and CDR2: GTSNPN, SVGIG (reference sequence). In DNA form, the CDR3 reads TGTGCCTGGGCTCGGGGCTACGAGCAGTACTTC. This codes for CAWARGYEQYF. The variable domain in full, completed from reference TRBV30 and TRBJ2-7, reads SQTIHQWPATLVQPVGSPLSLECTVEGTSNPNLYWYRQAAGRGLQLLFYSVGIGQISSEVPQNLSASRPQDRQFILSSKKLLLSDSGFYLCAWARGYEQYFGPGTRLTVT.

The V gene is TRBV11-2, the J gene TRBJ2-7, with 10 bases identical to TRBD2. V was clipped by 4 bases and J by 2 bases; unmatched bases: 5. In germline, CDR1 is SGHAT, CDR2 FQNNGV. CDR3 size: 15 residues. The CDR3 region is CASSSIAGGTYEQYF. The CDR3 region has the DNA TGTGCCAGCAGCTCAATAGCGGGAGGAACCTACGAGCAGTACTTC.

The count of this clone is one. V and J are TRBV29-1 and TRBJ2-3, with 12 nucleotides matching TRBD2. The germline CDR1 and CDR2 sequences are SQVTM and ANQGSEA. This CDR3 spans 18 amino acids. V trimming: 4 bases; J trimming: 2 bases; junction bases outside the gene matches: 13. The CDR3 DNA is TGCAGCGTTGGTCGGCTAGCGGGAGGGCCGTTCATCACAGATACGCAGTATTTT. Residues: CSVGRLAGGPFITDTQYF.

The chain links TRBV7-3 to TRBJ2-1; TRBD2 matches 8 bases. In germline, CDR1 is SGHTA, CDR2 FQGTGA. This CDR3 comprises 17 residues. J lost 4 bases, V lost 4 bases, and 12 bases had no gene match. CDR3 sequence (DNA): TGTGCCAGCAGCTCCCTCGGGGGGGCGGGCCGATACAATGAGCAGTTCTTC. It encodes CASSSLGGAGRYNEQFF.

The chain couples TRBV7-9 to TRBJ2-5, with 7 bases aligning to TRBD1. This CDR3 is 17 amino acids long. The V and J ends lost 0 bases and 5 bases, in that order; junction bases with no gene match: 12. Germline V gives CDR1 SEHNR, CDR2 FQNEAQ (reference sequence). The CDR3 loop is CASSLARRQGPGETQYF. The CDR3 DNA reads as TGTGCCAGCAGCTTAGCGCGGAGACAGGGTCCTGGGGAGACCCAGTACTTC.

The chain links TRBV19 to TRBJ2-7; 11 positions agree with TRBD1. Germline values: CDR1 LNHDA, CDR2 SQIVND (reference sequence). The CDR3 consists of 16 residues. The ends lost 4 bases at V and 2 bases at J; junction bases unmatched: 7. The CDR3 loop is CASSTLPGQGAYEQYF. As DNA, the CDR3 is TGTGCCAGTAGTACGCTCCCGGGACAGGGGGCCTACGAGCAGTACTTC.

This chain links TRBV9 with TRBJ2-1, with 9 positions matching TRBD2. The trim removed 1 base at V and 6 bases at J, leaving 8 bases unmatched. Germline V gene data show CDR1 as SGDLS and CDR2 as YYNGEE. This CDR3 is built from 16 residues. CDR3 coding DNA: TGTGCCAGCAGCGTAACGAGTTCGGGACTAGCCAATGAGCAGTTCTTC. Translation: CASSVTSSGLANEQFF.

The V call is TRBV5-5, the J call TRBJ1-4, with a possible D match to TRBD1 (6 bases). CDR1 and CDR2 from the germline V gene are SGHKS and YYEKEE (reference sequence). V was clipped by 2 bases and J by 8 bases, with 16 bases between them. CDR3 length equals 15 residues. CDR3 bases: TGTGCCAGCAGCTTAGCGCCAGGGGAGGGGGAAAAACTGTTTTTT. Translating gives CASSLAPGEGEKLFF.

V is TRBV5-6 and J is TRBJ1-5; D unclear. CDR1 SGHDT and CDR2 YYEEEE come from the germline V gene. The CDR3 has 19 amino acids. V was clipped by 4 bases and J by 0 bases, with 23 bases between them. The CDR3 region is CASSLLEVGREYSNQPQHF. The CDR3 DNA is TGTGCCAGCAGCCTCTTGGAGGTCGGGCGGGAATATAGCAATCAGCCCCAGCATTTT.

The V call is TRBV21-1, the J call TRBJ1-1; TRBD1 was called by the table and not checked on the DNA. TRBV21-1 is designated a pseudogene. The CDR3 is 15 amino acids. CDR3: CASSKRTVMNTEAFF. CDR3 nucleotide sequence: TGTGCCAGCAGCAAGAGGACAGTGATGAACACTGAAGCTTTCTTT.

For the CDR3, the DNA is TGTGCCAGCAGACGAGCGGGAGGAGAAACAGATACGCAGTATTTT. Translated, it gives CASRRAGGETDTQYF. This chain joins TRBV6-5 and TRBJ2-3; 9 bases are shared with TRBD2. The trim removed 6 bases at V and 3 bases at J, leaving 7 bases unmatched. Germline V gives CDR1 MNHEY, CDR2 SVGAGI. The CDR3 covers 15 residues.

This clone was detected a few times. The chain employs TRBV28 and TRBJ1-6; D is perhaps TRBD1 (6 bases). Per germline, CDR1 MDHEN and CDR2 SYDVKM. The CDR3 extends over 15 amino acids. The V end was cut by 1 base, the J end by 9 bases, with 13 bases between. CDR3 protein: CASSLYGQGFSPLHF. Here the CDR3 DNA reads TGTGCCAGCAGTTTATATGGGCAGGGGTTTTCACCCCTCCACTTT. The whole variable domain, filled in from reference TRBV28 and TRBJ1-6, reads DVKVTQSSRYLVKRTGEKVFLECVQDMDHENMFWYRQDPGLGLRLIYFSYDVKMKEKGDIPEGYSVSREKKERFSLILESASTNQTSMYLCASSLYGQGFSPLHFGNGTRLTVT.

This rearrangement joins TRBV19 to TRBJ2-7, with TRBD1 matching 7 bases. The CDR3 spans 14 residues. Germline assignment: CDR1 LNHDA and CDR2 SQIVND (reference sequence). V trimming: 6 bases; J trimming: 6 bases; junction bases outside the gene matches: 11. The CDR3 coding sequence is TGTGCCAGTAGACCGAGCCGGGACAGCTTCGAGCAGTACTTC. It translates to CASRPSRDSFEQYF.

The chain uses TRBV28 and TRBJ1-1, with D maybe TRBD1 (6 bases). Per germline, CDR1 MDHEN and CDR2 SYDVKM. The CDR3 loop spans 13 amino acids. V was trimmed by 6 bases and J by 8 bases, leaving 16 bases between them. CDR3 residues: CASSLDTGREAFF. The CDR3 nucleotides are TGTGCCAGCAGCCTAGACACAGGGAGAGAAGCTTTCTTT. Variable domain in full (rest from reference TRBV28 and TRBJ1-1): DVKVTQSSRYLVKRTGEKVFLECVQDMDHENMFWYRQDPGLGLRLIYFSYDVKMKEKGDIPEGYSVSREKKERFSLILESASTNQTSMYLCASSLDTGREAFFGQGTRLTVV.

The V gene is TRBV24-1, the J gene TRBJ1-4, with TRBD1 as a possible D gene (5 bases). Deletions cut 3 bases from V and 5 bases from J, with 12 bases between. The CDR3 loop spans 15 amino acids. CDR1 is KGHDR, CDR2 SFDVKD, per germline. This CDR3 reads CATSDHRGSNEKLFF. The CDR3 DNA is TGTGCCACCAGTGATCATAGGGGCTCCAATGAAAAACTGTTTTTT.